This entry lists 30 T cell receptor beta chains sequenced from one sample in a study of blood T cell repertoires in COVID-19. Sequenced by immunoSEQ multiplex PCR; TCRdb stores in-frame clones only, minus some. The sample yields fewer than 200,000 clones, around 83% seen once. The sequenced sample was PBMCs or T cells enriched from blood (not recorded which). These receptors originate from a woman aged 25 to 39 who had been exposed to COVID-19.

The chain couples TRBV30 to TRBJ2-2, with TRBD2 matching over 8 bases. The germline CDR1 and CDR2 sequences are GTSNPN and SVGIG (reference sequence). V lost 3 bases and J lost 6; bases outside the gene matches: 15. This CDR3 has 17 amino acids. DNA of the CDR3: TGTGCCTGGAGCGCTGGGGTACTCCGGACTAGCTCCGGGGAGCTGTTTTTT. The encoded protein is CAWSAGVLRTSSGELFF.

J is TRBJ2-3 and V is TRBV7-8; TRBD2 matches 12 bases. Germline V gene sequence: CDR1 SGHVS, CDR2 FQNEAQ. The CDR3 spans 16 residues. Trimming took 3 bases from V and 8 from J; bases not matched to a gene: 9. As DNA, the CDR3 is TGTGCCAGCAGCTTCGATACTAGCGGGGGGCTGGCTACGCAGTATTTT. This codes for CASSFDTSGGLATQYF.

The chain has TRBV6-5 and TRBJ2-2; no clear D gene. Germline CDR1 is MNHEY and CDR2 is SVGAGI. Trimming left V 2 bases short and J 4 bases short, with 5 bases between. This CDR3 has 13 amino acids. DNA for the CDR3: TGTGCCAGCAGTTACGGAGTCACCGGGGAGCTGTTTTTT. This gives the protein CASSYGVTGELFF.

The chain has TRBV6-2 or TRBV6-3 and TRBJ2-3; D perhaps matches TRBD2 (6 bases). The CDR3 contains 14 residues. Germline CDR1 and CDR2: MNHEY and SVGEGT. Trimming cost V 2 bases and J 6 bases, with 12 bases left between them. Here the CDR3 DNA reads TGTGCCAGCAGTTACGCGGAGGGTTGGGATACGCAGTATTTT. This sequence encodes CASSYAEGWDTQYF.

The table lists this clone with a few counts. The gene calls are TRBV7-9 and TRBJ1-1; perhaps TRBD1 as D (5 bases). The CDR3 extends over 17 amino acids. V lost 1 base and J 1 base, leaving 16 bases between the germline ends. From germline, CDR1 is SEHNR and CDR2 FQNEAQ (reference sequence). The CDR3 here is CASSLGLAGRENTEAFF. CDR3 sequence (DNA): TGTGCCAGCAGCTTAGGGCTCGCAGGGAGGGAGAACACTGAAGCTTTCTTT.

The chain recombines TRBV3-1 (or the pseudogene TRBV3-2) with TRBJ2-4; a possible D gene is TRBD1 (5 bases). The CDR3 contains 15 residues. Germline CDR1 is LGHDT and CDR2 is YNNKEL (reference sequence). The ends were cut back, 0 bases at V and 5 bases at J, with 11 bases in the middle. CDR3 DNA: TGTGCCAGCAGCCAAGACCCAACAGGCGAAAACATTCAGTACTTC. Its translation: CASSQDPTGENIQYF.

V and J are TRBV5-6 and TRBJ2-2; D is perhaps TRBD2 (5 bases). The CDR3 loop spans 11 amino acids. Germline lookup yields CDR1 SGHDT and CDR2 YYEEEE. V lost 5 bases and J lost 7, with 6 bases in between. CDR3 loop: CASSAGGELFF. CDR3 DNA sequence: TGTGCCAGCAGTGCGGGCGGGGAGCTGTTTTTT.

The CDR3 nucleotides read TGTGCCAGCAGCCAACTACAGGGGGCGACGTCAATGGGAGGCTACACCTTC. It specifies CASSQLQGATSMGGYTF. This chain joins TRBV3-1 (or the pseudogene TRBV3-2) and TRBJ1-2, with TRBD1 matching 9 bases. The CDR3 contains 17 residues. The ends lost 2 bases at V and 8 bases at J; junction bases unmatched: 15. Germline-derived CDR1 and CDR2 are LGHDT and YNNKEL (reference sequence).

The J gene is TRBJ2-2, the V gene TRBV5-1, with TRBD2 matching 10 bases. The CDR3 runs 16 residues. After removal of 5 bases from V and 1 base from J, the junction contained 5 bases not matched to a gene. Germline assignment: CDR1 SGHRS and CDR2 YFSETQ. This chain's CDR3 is CASSFSGGQNTGELFF. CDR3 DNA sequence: TGCGCCAGCAGTTTTAGCGGGGGGCAGAACACCGGGGAGCTGTTTTTT.

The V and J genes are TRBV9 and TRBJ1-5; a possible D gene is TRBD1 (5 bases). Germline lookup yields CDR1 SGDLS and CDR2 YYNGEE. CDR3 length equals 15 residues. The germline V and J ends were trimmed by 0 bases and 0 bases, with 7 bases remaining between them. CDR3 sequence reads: CASSVGDYSNQPQHF. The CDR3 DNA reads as TGTGCCAGCAGCGTAGGGGACTATAGCAATCAGCCCCAGCATTTT.

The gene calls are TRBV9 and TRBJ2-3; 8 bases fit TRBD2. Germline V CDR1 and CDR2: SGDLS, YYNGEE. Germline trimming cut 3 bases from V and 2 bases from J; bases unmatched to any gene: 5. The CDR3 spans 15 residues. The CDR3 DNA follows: TGTGCCAGCAGCGGATCGGGGGGGTTCACAGATACGCAGTATTTT. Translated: CASSGSGGFTDTQYF.

The CDR3 sequence is CASSQPSGVSTDTQYF. In DNA, the CDR3 is TGCGCCAGCAGCCAACCAAGCGGGGTCAGCACAGATACGCAGTATTTT. The chain recombines TRBV4-1 with TRBJ2-3, with 7 positions matching TRBD2. Germline CDR1 is MGHRA and CDR2 is YSYEKL. The V gene end was trimmed by 2 bases and the J gene end by 0 bases; junction bases not matched to a gene: 5. The CDR3 is made up of 16 amino acids.

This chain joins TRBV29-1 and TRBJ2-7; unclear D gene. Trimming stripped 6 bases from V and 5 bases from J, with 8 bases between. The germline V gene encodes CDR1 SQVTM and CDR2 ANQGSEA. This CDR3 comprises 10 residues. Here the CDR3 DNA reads TGCAGCGTGGCTGCCGACGAGCAGTACTTC. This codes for CSVAADEQYF.

CDR3 region: CASGLFTSGGEQYF. DNA for the CDR3: TGTGCTAGTGGTTTGTTCACTAGCGGGGGGGAGCAGTACTTC. The rearrangement joins TRBV12-5 to TRBJ2-7, with 12 positions matching TRBD2. The length of the CDR3 is 14 residues. CDR1 is LGHNT, CDR2 FRNRAP, per germline. The J segment lost 7 bases and the V segment lost 2 bases, leaving 3 bases of the junction unmatched.

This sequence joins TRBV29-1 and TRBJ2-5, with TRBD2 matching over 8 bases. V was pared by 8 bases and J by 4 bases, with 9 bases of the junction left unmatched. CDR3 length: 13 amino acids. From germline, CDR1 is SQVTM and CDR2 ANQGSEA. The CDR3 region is CSLAVAGGETQYF. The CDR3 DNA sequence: TGCAGCTTGGCGGTGGCGGGGGGAGAGACCCAGTACTTC. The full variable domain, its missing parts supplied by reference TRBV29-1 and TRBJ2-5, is SAVISQKPSRDICQRGTSLTIQCQVDSQVTMMFWYRQQPGQSLTLIATANQGSEATYESGFVIDKFPISRPNLTFSTLTVSNMSPEDSSIYLCSLAVAGGETQYFGPGTRLLVL.

CDR3 sequence (DNA): TGTGCCAGCAGCTTGCGGGGAGGACCTGGAAACACCATATATTTT. Translation: CASSLRGGPGNTIYF. The chain is built from TRBV5-4 and TRBJ1-3, with no clear D. The V and J ends lost 1 base and 2 bases respectively, with 10 bases between them. CDR1 and CDR2 from the germline V gene are SGHNT and YYREEE (reference sequence). The CDR3 sequence is 15 residues long.

The CDR3 nucleotides are TGTGCCAGCTCGCCCTACCCCAACGAGCAGTACTTC. This sequence encodes CASSPYPNEQYF. The genes are TRBV18 and TRBJ2-7; D remains ambiguous. The V end lost 6 bases, the J end lost 5 bases, and 11 bases lay between the germline ends. CDR3 length: 12 amino acids. From germline, CDR1 is KGHSH and CDR2 LQKENI.

In nucleotides, the CDR3 is TGTGCCAGCAGCCAAGGAGGGGTCTATGGCTACACCTTC. This encodes CASSQGGVYGYTF. The chain recombines TRBV6-5 with TRBJ1-2; tentatively, D is TRBD1 (5 bases). The CDR3 consists of 13 residues. Germline CDR1 and CDR2: MNHEY and SVGAGI. With 6 bases removed from V and 4 bases from J, the gap between germline ends came to 12 bases.

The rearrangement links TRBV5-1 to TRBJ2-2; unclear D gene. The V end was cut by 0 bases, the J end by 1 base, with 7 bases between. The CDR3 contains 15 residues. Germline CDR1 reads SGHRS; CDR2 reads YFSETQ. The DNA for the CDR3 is TGCGCCAGCAGCTTGGAACGGTTGAACACCGGGGAGCTGTTTTTT. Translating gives CASSLERLNTGELFF.

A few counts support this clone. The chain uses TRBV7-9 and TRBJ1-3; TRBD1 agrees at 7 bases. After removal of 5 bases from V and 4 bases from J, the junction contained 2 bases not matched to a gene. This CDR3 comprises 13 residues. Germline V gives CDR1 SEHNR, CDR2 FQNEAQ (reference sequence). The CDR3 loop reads CASSRTGGNTIYF. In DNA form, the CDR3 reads TGTGCCAGCAGCAGGACAGGCGGAAACACCATATATTTT.

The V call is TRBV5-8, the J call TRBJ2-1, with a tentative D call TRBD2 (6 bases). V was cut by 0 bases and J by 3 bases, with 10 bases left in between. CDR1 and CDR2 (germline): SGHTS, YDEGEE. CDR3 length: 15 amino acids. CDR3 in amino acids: CASSLEGTDYNEQFF. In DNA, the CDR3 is TGTGCCAGCAGCTTGGAAGGGACTGACTACAATGAGCAGTTCTTC.

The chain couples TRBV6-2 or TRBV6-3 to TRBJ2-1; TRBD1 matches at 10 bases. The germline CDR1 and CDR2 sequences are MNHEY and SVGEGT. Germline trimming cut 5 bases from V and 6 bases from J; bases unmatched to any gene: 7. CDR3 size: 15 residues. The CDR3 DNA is TGTGCCAGCAGTCCGGGACAGGGGAATTTCAATGAGCAGTTCTTC. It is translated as CASSPGQGNFNEQFF.

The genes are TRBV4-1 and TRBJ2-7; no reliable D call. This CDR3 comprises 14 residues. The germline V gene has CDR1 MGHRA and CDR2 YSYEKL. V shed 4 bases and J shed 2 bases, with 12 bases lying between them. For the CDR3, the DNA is TGCGCCAGCAGCCCTATGGGTGGAGCCTACGAGCAGTACTTC. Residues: CASSPMGGAYEQYF.

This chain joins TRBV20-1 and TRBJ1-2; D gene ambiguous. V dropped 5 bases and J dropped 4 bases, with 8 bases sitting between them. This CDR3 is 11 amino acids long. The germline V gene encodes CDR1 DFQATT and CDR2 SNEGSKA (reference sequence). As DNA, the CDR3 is TGCAGTGCTTCGGAGGCCTATGGCTACACCTTC. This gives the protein CSASEAYGYTF.

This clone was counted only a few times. CDR3 residues: CASDPRGELFF. Here the CDR3 DNA reads TGTGCCAGCGACCCGCGGGGGGAGCTGTTTTTT. The V and J genes are TRBV3-1 (or the pseudogene TRBV3-2) and TRBJ2-2; D gene uncertain. Germline V gene lookup returns CDR1 LGHDT and CDR2 YNNKEL (reference sequence). This CDR3 has 11 amino acids. Trimming removed 8 bases at V and 8 bases at J, with 9 bases between.

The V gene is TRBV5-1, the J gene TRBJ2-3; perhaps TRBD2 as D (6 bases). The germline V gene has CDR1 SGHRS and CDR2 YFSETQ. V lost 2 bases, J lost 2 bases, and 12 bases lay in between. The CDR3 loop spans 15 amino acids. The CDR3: CASSFSGHSTDTQYF. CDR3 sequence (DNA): TGCGCCAGCAGCTTTAGCGGACACTCCACAGATACGCAGTATTTT.

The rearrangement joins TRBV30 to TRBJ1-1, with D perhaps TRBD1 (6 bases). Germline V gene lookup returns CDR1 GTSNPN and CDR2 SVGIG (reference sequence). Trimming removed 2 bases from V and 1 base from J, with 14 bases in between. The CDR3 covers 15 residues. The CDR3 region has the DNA TGTGCCTGGAGTCCCAAGAGGGGGAGGAACACTGAAGCTTTCTTT. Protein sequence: CAWSPKRGRNTEAFF.

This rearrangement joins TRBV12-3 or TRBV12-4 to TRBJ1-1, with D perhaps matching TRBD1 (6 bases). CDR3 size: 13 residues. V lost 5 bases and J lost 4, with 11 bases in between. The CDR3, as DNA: TGTGCCAGCAGTCAGGGGTCCGGCACTGAAGCTTTCTTT. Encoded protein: CASSQGSGTEAFF.

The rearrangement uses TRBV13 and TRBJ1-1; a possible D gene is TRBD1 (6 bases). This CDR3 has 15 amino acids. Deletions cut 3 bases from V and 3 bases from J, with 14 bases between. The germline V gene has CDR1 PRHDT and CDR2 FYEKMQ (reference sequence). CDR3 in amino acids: CASSFGGAGDTEAFF. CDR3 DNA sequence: TGTGCCAGCAGCTTCGGGGGGGCCGGGGACACTGAAGCTTTCTTT.

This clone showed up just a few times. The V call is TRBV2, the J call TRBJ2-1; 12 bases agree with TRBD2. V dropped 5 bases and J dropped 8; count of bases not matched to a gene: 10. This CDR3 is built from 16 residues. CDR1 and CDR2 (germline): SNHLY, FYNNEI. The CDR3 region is CASSSAGLAGKHEQFF. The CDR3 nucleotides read TGTGCCAGCAGTTCAGCCGGACTAGCGGGGAAACATGAGCAGTTCTTC.